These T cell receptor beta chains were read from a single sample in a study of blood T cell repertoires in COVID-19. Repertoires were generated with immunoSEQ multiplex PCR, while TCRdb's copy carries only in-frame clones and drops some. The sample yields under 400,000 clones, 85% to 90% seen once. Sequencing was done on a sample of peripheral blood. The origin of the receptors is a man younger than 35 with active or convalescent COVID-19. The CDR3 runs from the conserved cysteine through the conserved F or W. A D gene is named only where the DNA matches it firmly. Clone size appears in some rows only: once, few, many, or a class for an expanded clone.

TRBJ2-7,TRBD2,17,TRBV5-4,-,TGTGCCAGCAGTCCGGGACTAGCGGGAGAGAAATCCTACGAGCAGTACTTC,CASSPGLAGEKSYEQYF
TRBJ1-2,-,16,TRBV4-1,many,TGCGCCAGCAGCCAAGTGGCGGGGACCGATAACTATGGCTACACCTTC,CASSQVAGTDNYGYTF
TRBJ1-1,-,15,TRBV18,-,TGTGCCAGCTCACCACTAGACAGCTTGAACACTGAAGCTTTCTTT,CASSPLDSLNTEAFF
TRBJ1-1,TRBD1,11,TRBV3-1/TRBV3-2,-,TGTGCCAGCAGTCGGACAGGTGAAGCTTTCTTT,CASSRTGEAFF
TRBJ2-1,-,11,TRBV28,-,TGTGCCAGCAGTTTACGGGGTGAGCAGTTCTTC,CASSLRGEQFF
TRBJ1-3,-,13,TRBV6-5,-,TGTGCCAGCCAAGGGGGATATGGAAACACCATATATTTT,CASQGGYGNTIYF
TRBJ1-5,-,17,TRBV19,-,TGTGCCAGTAGTATGAATCCGGGGAGGGGTGCTTTTCAGCCCCAGCATTTT,CASSMNPGRGAFQPQHF
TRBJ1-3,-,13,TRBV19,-,TGTGCCAGTAGTGACAGCTCTGGAAACACCATATATTTT,CASSDSSGNTIYF
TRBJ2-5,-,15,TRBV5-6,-,TGTGCCAGCAGCCCCGGAGGTGGCGGAGGGGAGACCCAGTACTTC,CASSPGGGGGETQYF
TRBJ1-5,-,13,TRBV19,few,TGTGCCAGTCAAGACATCCCGGTTCAGCCCCAGCATTTT,CASQDIPVQPQHF
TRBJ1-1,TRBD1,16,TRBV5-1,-,TGCGCCAGCAGCTTGAGAAGCGGGACAGGGGCGGCTGAAGCTTTCTTT,CASSLRSGTGAAEAFF
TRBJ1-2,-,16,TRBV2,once,TGTGCCAGCAGCCACCTTAGGCAGGGTGTTTCCTATGGCTACACCTTC,CASSHLRQGVSYGYTF
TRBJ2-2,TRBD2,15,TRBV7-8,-,TGTGCCAGCAGCTGGGCGGGGGTGAACACCGGGGAGCTGTTTTTT,CASSWAGVNTGELFF
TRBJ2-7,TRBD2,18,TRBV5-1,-,TGCGCCAGCAGCTTGGCCGGGACTAGCGGGAGTACTGCCTACGAGCAGTACTTC,CASSLAGTSGSTAYEQYF
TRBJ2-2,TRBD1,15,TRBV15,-,TGTGCCACCAGCAAGGACAGGGTTCCCACCGGGGAGCTGTTTTTT,CATSKDRVPTGELFF
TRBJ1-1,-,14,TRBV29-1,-,TGCAGCGTTGCAGGGGCCGCTACGAACACTGAAGCTTTCTTT,CSVAGAATNTEAFF
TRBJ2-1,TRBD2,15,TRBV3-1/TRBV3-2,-,TGTGCCAGCAGCCAACCCGGGACTAGCGGGGATGAGCAGTTCTTC,CASSQPGTSGDEQFF
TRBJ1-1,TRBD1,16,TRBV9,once,TGTGCCAGCAGCGTTTCTTCGGGACAGGGGCTCACTGAAGCTTTCTTT,CASSVSSGQGLTEAFF
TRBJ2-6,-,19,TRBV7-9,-,TGTGCCAGCAGCCCAATTCGAGTAGGGGAAAAGCCTGGGGCCAACGTGCTGACTTTC,CASSPIRVGEKPGANVLTF
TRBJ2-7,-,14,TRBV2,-,TGTGCCAGCAGTGACCGGGGGGCGCCGTACGAGCAGTACTTC,CASSDRGAPYEQYF
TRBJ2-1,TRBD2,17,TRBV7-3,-,TGTGCCAGCAGCTTAAAAGTGCTAGCGGGGTTAAGCAATGAGCAGTTCTTC,CASSLKVLAGLSNEQFF
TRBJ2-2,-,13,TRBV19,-,TGTGCCAGTAGTATAGCGAGCACCGGGGAGCTGTTTTTT,CASSIASTGELFF
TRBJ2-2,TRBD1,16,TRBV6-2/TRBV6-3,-,TGTGCCAGCAGTTACTACCGGACAGGGGTTACCGGGGAGCTGTTTTTT,CASSYYRTGVTGELFF
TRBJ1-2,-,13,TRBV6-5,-,TGTGCCAGCAGTCCAACAACGAACTATGGCTACACCTTC,CASSPTTNYGYTF
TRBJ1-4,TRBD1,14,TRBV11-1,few,TGTGCCAGCAGCGAGGGACAGGGCCCTGAAAAACTGTTTTTT,CASSEGQGPEKLFF
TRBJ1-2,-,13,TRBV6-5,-,TGTGCCAGCAGTCCTAGCCTTTCTTATGGCTACACCTTC,CASSPSLSYGYTF
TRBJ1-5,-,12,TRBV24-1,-,TGTGCCCTTCGGAGGAGCAATCAGCCCCAGCATTTT,CALRRSNQPQHF
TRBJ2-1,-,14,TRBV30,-,TGTGCCTGGAACAGACCTTTCGTTGCCAATGAGCAGTTCTTC,CAWNRPFVANEQFF
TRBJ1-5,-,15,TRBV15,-,TGTGCCACCAGCTTTCGGGAGAGCAGCAATCAGCCCCAGCATTTT,CATSFRESSNQPQHF
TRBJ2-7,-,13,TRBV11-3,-,TGTGCCAGCAGCCCCCAGTCGGGGAGCGAGCAGTACTTC,CASSPQSGSEQYF
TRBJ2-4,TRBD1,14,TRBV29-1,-,TGCAGCGTTGGGACAGGCCCTGCCAAAAACATTCAGTACTTC,CSVGTGPAKNIQYF
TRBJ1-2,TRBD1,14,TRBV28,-,TGTGCCAGCAGTTTGGTTCAGGGGGACTATGGCTACACCTTC,CASSLVQGDYGYTF
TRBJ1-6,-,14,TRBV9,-,TGTGCCAGCAGCGTAAGGGGCCTTAATTCACCCCTCCACTTT,CASSVRGLNSPLHF
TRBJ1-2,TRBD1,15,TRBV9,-,TGTGCCAGCAGCGCGAGAGGGACAGGGGGCACTGGCTACACCTTC,CASSARGTGGTGYTF
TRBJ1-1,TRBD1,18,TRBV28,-,TGTGCCAGCAAGAATCCGATTGGGACAGGGGGCCGGAACACTGAAGCTTTCTTT,CASKNPIGTGGRNTEAFF
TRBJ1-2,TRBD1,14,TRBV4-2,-,TGTGCCAGCAGCCTACCGGGACAGGGAAGGGGCGACACCTTC,CASSLPGQGRGDTF
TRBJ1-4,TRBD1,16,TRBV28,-,TGTGCCAGCAGTTTATTAGGAGGGGGCCGAAATGAAAAACTGTTTTTT,CASSLLGGGRNEKLFF
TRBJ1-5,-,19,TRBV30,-,TGTGCCTGGAGCCCACGGGGGATGGGAATGGGGTATAGCAATCAGCCCCAGCATTTT,CAWSPRGMGMGYSNQPQHF
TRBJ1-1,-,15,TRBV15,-,TGTGCCACCAGCAGAGATGCGGGGGCAGGGACTGAAGCTTTCTTT,CATSRDAGAGTEAFF
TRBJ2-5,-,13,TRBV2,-,TGTGCCAGCATGACGGACTTTCAAGAGACCCAGTACTTC,CASMTDFQETQYF
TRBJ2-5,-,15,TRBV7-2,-,TGTGCCAGCAGCTTAGCTATTGGGCAGAAAGAGACCCAGTACTTC,CASSLAIGQKETQYF
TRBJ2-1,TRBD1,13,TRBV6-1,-,TGTGCCAGCAGTGACCGCCAGGGGGATGAGCAGTTCTTC,CASSDRQGDEQFF
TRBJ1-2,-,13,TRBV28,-,TGTGCCAGCAGGCCCGACAGGAGCTATGGCTACACCTTC,CASRPDRSYGYTF
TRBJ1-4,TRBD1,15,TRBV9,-,TGTGCCAGCAGCGCCCGGGACAGCTATAATGAAAAACTGTTTTTT,CASSARDSYNEKLFF